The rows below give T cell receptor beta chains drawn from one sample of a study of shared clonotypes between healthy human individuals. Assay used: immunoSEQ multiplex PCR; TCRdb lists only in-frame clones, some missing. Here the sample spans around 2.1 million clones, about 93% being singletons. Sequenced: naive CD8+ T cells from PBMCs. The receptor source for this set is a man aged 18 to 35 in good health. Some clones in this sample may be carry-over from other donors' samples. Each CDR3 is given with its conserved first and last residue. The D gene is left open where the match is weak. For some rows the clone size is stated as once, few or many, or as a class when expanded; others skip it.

CDR3aa: CASSQDDNTEAFF; CDR3nt: TGCGCCAGCAGCCAGGACGATAACACTGAAGCTTTCTTT; abundance: .; d_gene: .; j_gene: TRBJ1-1; len: 13; v_gene: TRBV4-3
CDR3aa: CAWSVLDPSHEQYF; CDR3nt: TGTGCCTGGAGTGTATTGGATCCTTCCCACGAGCAGTACTTC; abundance: once; d_gene: .; j_gene: TRBJ2-7; len: 14; v_gene: TRBV30
CDR3aa: CASSLPGIGRTAGTEAFF; CDR3nt: TGTGCCAGCAGCTTACCCGGGATAGGGCGTACAGCTGGCACTGAAGCTTTCTTT; abundance: .; d_gene: .; j_gene: TRBJ1-1; len: 18; v_gene: TRBV7-8
CDR3aa: CASSFDTPDLDYEQYF; CDR3nt: TGCGCCAGCAGTTTTGACACCCCGGACTTAGATTACGAGCAGTACTTC; abundance: .; d_gene: .; j_gene: TRBJ2-7; len: 16; v_gene: TRBV5-1
CDR3aa: CASSQVRNEQFF; CDR3nt: TGCGCCAGCAGCCAAGTGCGTAATGAGCAGTTCTTC; abundance: .; d_gene: .; j_gene: TRBJ2-1; len: 12; v_gene: TRBV4-3
CDR3aa: CASSRTSGYQETQYF; CDR3nt: TGTGCCAGCAGCCGGACTAGCGGGTACCAAGAGACCCAGTACTTC; abundance: once; d_gene: TRBD2; j_gene: TRBJ2-5; len: 15; v_gene: TRBV6-1
CDR3aa: CASSLGAARTYEQYF; CDR3nt: TGTGCCAGCAGCTTGGGGGCAGCCAGAACTTACGAGCAGTACTTC; abundance: .; d_gene: .; j_gene: TRBJ2-7; len: 15; v_gene: TRBV5-6
CDR3aa: CASSDGTRNNEQFF; CDR3nt: TGTGCCAGCAGCGACGGGACACGGAACAATGAGCAGTTCTTC; abundance: once; d_gene: .; j_gene: TRBJ2-1; len: 14; v_gene: TRBV13
CDR3aa: CASTGRDNEQYF; CDR3nt: TGTGCCAGCACAGGCAGGGATAACGAGCAGTACTTC; abundance: .; d_gene: .; j_gene: TRBJ2-7; len: 12; v_gene: TRBV27
CDR3aa: CASRAGYSYNEKLFF; CDR3nt: TGTGCCAGCAGGGCTGGGTACAGCTATAATGAAAAACTGTTTTTT; abundance: .; d_gene: .; j_gene: TRBJ1-4; len: 15; v_gene: TRBV28
CDR3aa: CASSLLLGGRANEQYF; CDR3nt: TGTGCCAGCAGTCTCCTCCTCGGCGGGAGGGCCAACGAGCAGTACTTC; abundance: .; d_gene: TRBD2; j_gene: TRBJ2-7; len: 16; v_gene: TRBV27
CDR3aa: CATSQGAGLSYEQYF; CDR3nt: TGTGCCACCAGCCAAGGCGCGGGCCTCTCCTACGAGCAGTACTTC; abundance: .; d_gene: .; j_gene: TRBJ2-7; len: 15; v_gene: TRBV15
CDR3aa: CASSDGRGYEQYF; CDR3nt: TGTGCCAGCAGTGATGGGAGGGGCTACGAGCAGTACTTC; abundance: few; d_gene: TRBD2; j_gene: TRBJ2-7; len: 13; v_gene: TRBV6-1
CDR3aa: CASTKAGLAGVLYNGQFF; CDR3nt: TGTGCCAGCACCAAAGCGGGACTAGCGGGGGTCTTATACAATGGGCAGTTCTTC; abundance: .; d_gene: TRBD2; j_gene: TRBJ2-1; len: 18; v_gene: TRBV11-2
CDR3aa: CASRAGTGELFF; CDR3nt: TGTGCCAGCAGGGCAGGGACCGGGGAGCTGTTTTTT; abundance: .; d_gene: .; j_gene: TRBJ2-2; len: 12; v_gene: TRBV7-9
CDR3aa: CASSEGATGNTIYF; CDR3nt: TGTGCCAGCAGCGAGGGGGCAACCGGAAACACCATATATTTT; abundance: few; d_gene: TRBD1; j_gene: TRBJ1-3; len: 14; v_gene: TRBV5-4
CDR3aa: CASSFYRISGRSSGELFF; CDR3nt: TGTGCCAGCAGCTTTTACCGAATTAGCGGGAGGTCGTCCGGGGAGCTGTTTTTT; abundance: .; d_gene: TRBD2; j_gene: TRBJ2-2; len: 18; v_gene: TRBV7-8
CDR3aa: CASSLVSEDGYTF; CDR3nt: TGTGCCAGCAGCTTAGTGTCCGAGGATGGCTACACCTTC; abundance: .; d_gene: .; j_gene: TRBJ1-2; len: 13; v_gene: TRBV7-9
CDR3aa: CASSPGGEDYGYTF; CDR3nt: TGTGCCAGCAGCCCCGGGGGGGAAGACTATGGCTACACCTTC; abundance: .; d_gene: .; j_gene: TRBJ1-2; len: 14; v_gene: TRBV7-3
CDR3aa: CASSQGGREQYF; CDR3nt: TGCGCCAGCAGCCAAGGGGGGCGGGAGCAGTACTTC; abundance: .; d_gene: .; j_gene: TRBJ2-7; len: 12; v_gene: TRBV4-1
CDR3aa: CASSEGGRSLYEQYF; CDR3nt: TGTGCCAGCAGCGAGGGGGGCAGGTCCCTCTACGAGCAGTACTTC; abundance: .; d_gene: .; j_gene: TRBJ2-7; len: 15; v_gene: TRBV6-1
CDR3aa: CASSEAGYPGLYEQYF; CDR3nt: TGTGCCAGCAGTGAAGCGGGCTACCCCGGGCTCTACGAGCAGTACTTC; abundance: .; d_gene: .; j_gene: TRBJ2-7; len: 16; v_gene: TRBV2
CDR3aa: CASSLNLGGLGNEQFF; CDR3nt: TGTGCCAGCAGCTTAAATTTGGGGGGGCTTGGCAATGAGCAGTTCTTC; abundance: .; d_gene: .; j_gene: TRBJ2-1; len: 16; v_gene: TRBV7-3
CDR3aa: CASSLFVGSGANVLTF; CDR3nt: TGTGCCAGCAGCTTGTTTGTTGGCTCTGGGGCCAACGTCCTGACTTTC; abundance: .; d_gene: .; j_gene: TRBJ2-6; len: 16; v_gene: TRBV5-6
CDR3aa: CASSPRQVGEQYF; CDR3nt: TGCGCCAGCAGCCCTCGACAGGTGGGCGAGCAGTACTTC; abundance: .; d_gene: .; j_gene: TRBJ2-7; len: 13; v_gene: TRBV4-1
CDR3aa: CASSLVVGGPYEQYF; CDR3nt: TGTGCCAGCAGCTTAGTAGTCGGAGGGCCCTACGAGCAGTACTTC; abundance: .; d_gene: .; j_gene: TRBJ2-7; len: 15; v_gene: TRBV11-2
CDR3aa: CASSLSGGNGYTF; CDR3nt: TGTGCCAGCAGTTTATCTGGCGGGAATGGCTACACCTTC; abundance: .; d_gene: .; j_gene: TRBJ1-2; len: 13; v_gene: TRBV27
CDR3aa: CASSILGTGETQYF; CDR3nt: TGTGCCAGTAGTATCCTGGGGACGGGGGAGACCCAGTACTTC; abundance: .; d_gene: .; j_gene: TRBJ2-5; len: 14; v_gene: TRBV19
CDR3aa: CASSYGGNQPQHF; CDR3nt: TGTGCCAGCAGTTACGGGGGCAATCAGCCCCAGCATTTT; abundance: few; d_gene: .; j_gene: TRBJ1-5; len: 13; v_gene: TRBV6-5
CDR3aa: CASSQGQDGYTF; CDR3nt: TGCGCCAGCAGCCAAGGACAGGACGGCTACACCTTC; abundance: .; d_gene: TRBD1; j_gene: TRBJ1-2; len: 12; v_gene: TRBV5-1
CDR3aa: CSVAGGGPRSGANVLTF; CDR3nt: TGCAGCGTTGCAGGGGGCGGCCCCAGATCTGGGGCCAACGTCCTGACTTTC; abundance: .; d_gene: TRBD1; j_gene: TRBJ2-6; len: 17; v_gene: TRBV29-1
CDR3aa: CASSHTLGAHIGNTGELFF; CDR3nt: TGTGCCAGCAGCCACACCCTAGGTGCCCACATTGGGAACACCGGGGAGCTGTTTTTT; abundance: .; d_gene: .; j_gene: TRBJ2-2; len: 19; v_gene: TRBV14
CDR3aa: CASRGESHEQYF; CDR3nt: TGTGCCAGCCGGGGGGAGTCCCACGAGCAGTACTTC; abundance: few; d_gene: TRBD2; j_gene: TRBJ2-7; len: 12; v_gene: TRBV7-9
CDR3aa: CASSEGDRAFF; CDR3nt: TGTGCCAGCAGTGAGGGGGACAGGGCTTTCTTT; abundance: few; d_gene: TRBD1; j_gene: TRBJ1-1; len: 11; v_gene: TRBV25-1
CDR3aa: CASSQSGNTEAFF; CDR3nt: TGCGCCAGCAGCCAGTCAGGGAACACTGAAGCTTTCTTT; abundance: .; d_gene: .; j_gene: TRBJ1-1; len: 13; v_gene: TRBV4-1
CDR3aa: CASSPALNYEQYF; CDR3nt: TGTGCCAGCAGCCCGGCCCTCAACTACGAGCAGTACTTC; abundance: .; d_gene: .; j_gene: TRBJ2-7; len: 13; v_gene: TRBV7-9
CDR3aa: CAWSAGPYGYTF; CDR3nt: TGTGCCTGGAGTGCAGGGCCCTATGGCTACACCTTC; abundance: .; d_gene: .; j_gene: TRBJ1-2; len: 12; v_gene: TRBV30
CDR3aa: CASSFGSGTEAFF; CDR3nt: TGTGCCAGCAGCTTCGGGTCCGGAACTGAAGCTTTCTTT; abundance: few; d_gene: .; j_gene: TRBJ1-1; len: 13; v_gene: TRBV5-4
CDR3aa: CASSKGGENPLGTDTQYF; CDR3nt: TGTGCCAGCAGCAAGGGGGGGGAAAACCCTTTAGGCACAGATACGCAGTATTTT; abundance: .; d_gene: .; j_gene: TRBJ2-3; len: 18; v_gene: TRBV7-9
CDR3aa: CASSLGTSGAYEQYF; CDR3nt: TGTGCCAGCAGCCTGGGGACTAGCGGGGCCTACGAGCAGTACTTC; abundance: .; d_gene: TRBD2; j_gene: TRBJ2-7; len: 15; v_gene: TRBV11-2
CDR3aa: CASTFGGLLNYGYTF; CDR3nt: TGTGCCAGCACCTTCGGCGGCCTACTAAACTATGGCTACACCTTC; abundance: .; d_gene: .; j_gene: TRBJ1-2; len: 15; v_gene: TRBV7-2
CDR3aa: CASSQPEAEIEKLFF; CDR3nt: TGCGCCAGCAGCCAACCTGAGGCGGAGATCGAAAAACTGTTTTTT; abundance: few; d_gene: .; j_gene: TRBJ1-4; len: 15; v_gene: TRBV4-1
CDR3aa: CASSLIPGYMNTEAFF; CDR3nt: TGTGCCAGCAGTTTGATCCCCGGGTACATGAACACTGAAGCTTTCTTT; abundance: .; d_gene: .; j_gene: TRBJ1-1; len: 16; v_gene: TRBV27
CDR3aa: CATSRVRSGTYNEQFF; CDR3nt: TGTGCCACCAGCAGAGTTCGGTCAGGGACCTACAATGAGCAGTTCTTC; abundance: .; d_gene: .; j_gene: TRBJ2-1; len: 16; v_gene: TRBV15
CDR3aa: CASSLSGGRTYEQYF; CDR3nt: TGTGCCAGCAGCCTTTCTGGCGGCCGAACCTACGAGCAGTACTTC; abundance: .; d_gene: .; j_gene: TRBJ2-7; len: 15; v_gene: TRBV27
CDR3aa: CASSPTSPPPPSNTEAFF; CDR3nt: TGTGCCAGCTCCCCGACCTCCCCTCCACCCCCGTCGAACACTGAAGCTTTCTTT; abundance: once; d_gene: .; j_gene: TRBJ1-1; len: 18; v_gene: TRBV18
CDR3aa: CAARRPGSVYGYTF; CDR3nt: TGTGCCGCCCGACGACCCGGGAGTGTCTATGGCTACACCTTC; abundance: .; d_gene: .; j_gene: TRBJ1-2; len: 14; v_gene: TRBV19
CDR3aa: CASSLALGPRGSYEQYF; CDR3nt: TGCGCCAGCAGCTTGGCGCTCGGGCCTCGAGGGTCCTACGAGCAGTACTTC; abundance: .; d_gene: .; j_gene: TRBJ2-7; len: 17; v_gene: TRBV5-1
CDR3aa: CASMVPISYEQYF; CDR3nt: TGTGCCAGCATGGTCCCCATCTCCTACGAGCAGTACTTC; abundance: once; d_gene: .; j_gene: TRBJ2-7; len: 13; v_gene: TRBV6-1
CDR3aa: CASSDTEYSNQPQHF; CDR3nt: TGTGCCAGCAGCGATACAGAGTATAGCAATCAGCCCCAGCATTTT; abundance: .; d_gene: .; j_gene: TRBJ1-5; len: 15; v_gene: TRBV2
CDR3aa: CASSQVGTYNEQFF; CDR3nt: TGCGCCAGCAGCCAAGTGGGGACTTACAATGAGCAGTTCTTC; abundance: once; d_gene: .; j_gene: TRBJ2-1; len: 14; v_gene: TRBV4-1
CDR3aa: CASSSGQGFDNEQFF; CDR3nt: TGTGCCAGCAGCTCGGGACAGGGGTTCGACAATGAGCAGTTCTTC; abundance: .; d_gene: TRBD1; j_gene: TRBJ2-1; len: 15; v_gene: TRBV7-7
CDR3aa: CASSSQRQPTYEQYF; CDR3nt: TGTGCCAGCAGCTCACAACGACAGCCCACCTACGAGCAGTACTTC; abundance: .; d_gene: .; j_gene: TRBJ2-7; len: 15; v_gene: TRBV7-9